This TCR beta chain was sequenced during a study of cytomegalovirus exposure and HLA in healthy donors (dated by TCRdb to 2016 to 2017). Notes on the research overall: The 500 to 800 repertoires of the first cohort and the 110 or so validation repertoires were produced on the same platform, according to a later analysis. The study was designed to test whether signatures of past pathogen exposure could be identified by cataloging public T cell receptors. Along with the approximately 670-subject first cohort, a separate validation cohort of 120 different subjects was used. The study combined high-throughput TCR immunosequencing, statistical association of individual TCRs with disease status, and machine learning to predict cytomegalovirus infection status.

Receptors were amplified or captured by the immunoSEQ multiplex PCR assay. The source study handled its data this way. A statistical classification framework was built to diagnose cytomegalovirus status from the catalog of TCR beta chain sequences. TCRdb's version of the immuneACCESS table is confined to in-frame rearrangements and falls short of the full clone set. An unresolved V gene accounts for under half of the shortfall where checked; the remainder is of unknown origin. That table gives V, J and clone size, and the DNA gave D and trimming. For this sample there are about 110,000 clones; under 97% appear just once. 0.65% to 0.7% of the sample is held by the ten biggest clonotypes. The donors belonged to the validation cohort of about 110 subjects, which was separate from the approximately 700-subject first cohort. This clone was counted once. What this receptor recognizes is not known. No much larger clone is present one base from it, and per-base qualities are unavailable.

The CDR3 contains 14 residues, cysteine and phenylalanine counted. The CDR3 DNA has 42 bases and is translated from base 1. V ends up 5 bases short and J 3 bases short, with an unmatched junction base count of 4. CDR1 and CDR2, per the germline V gene (reference sequence), are LNHDA and SQIVND. General conclusions and limits of the study: The study listed over 150 TCR beta chains as associated with cytomegalovirus. The authors suggested that the approach could potentially be generalized to other disease states and immunological phenotypes. In vitro tests confirmed that a few of the cytomegalovirus-associated TCR beta chains recognize cytomegalovirus antigens. The validation cohort had no HLA typing available for a later analysis, so co-occurrence within that cohort was assessed over all 120 repertoires. In both the original and validation cohorts, the classifier was reported to diagnose cytomegalovirus status with high specificity and sensitivity. Most TCR sequences were seen in very few donors, while some public TCRs were found in many individuals. In a later analysis, TCRs clustered in the first cohort were found to also tend to co-occur in the 120 or so validation repertoires, with 90% to 95% of cluster scores above 0.

This sequence originates from a woman between 18 and 30 years old in good health and CMV-seronegative. The chain couples TRBV19 to TRBJ2-5; 9 central nucleotides agree with TRBD2. Material for sequencing was PBMCs. This receptor has the CDR3 CASSVAGGEETQYF. The base sequence is TGTGCCAGTAGTGTTGCGGGGGGGGAAGAGACCCAGTACTTC.